One sample yielded the 3 T cell receptor beta chains listed below, sequenced in a study of monozygotic twins with inflammatory bowel disease. Using the 5' RACE reads, TCRdb records one entry per CDR3 protein without DNA. The repertoire shows 150,000 or so distinct CDR3 sequences; the top ten hold 0.95% to 1.5%. Input material: blood. These receptors all stem from a human donor with ulcerative colitis or Crohn's disease, or a healthy co-twin of an affected twin (not recorded which).

The rearrangement links TRBV12-3 or TRBV12-4 to TRBJ2-6. The CDR3 extends over 13 amino acids. CDR3 sequence: CASSLAQTNVLTF.

The rearrangement links TRBV5-1 to TRBJ2-1. The CDR3 totals 12 residues. The germline V gene encodes CDR1 SGHRS and CDR2 YFSETQ. This chain's CDR3 is CASSSILDEQFF.

The gene calls are TRBV7-6 and TRBJ2-1; TCRdb's assignment of TRBD2 cannot be checked, as there is no DNA. The CDR3 runs to 16 residues. Germline-derived CDR1 and CDR2 are SGHVS and FNYEAQ. The CDR3 here is CASSLIGLADYNEQFF.